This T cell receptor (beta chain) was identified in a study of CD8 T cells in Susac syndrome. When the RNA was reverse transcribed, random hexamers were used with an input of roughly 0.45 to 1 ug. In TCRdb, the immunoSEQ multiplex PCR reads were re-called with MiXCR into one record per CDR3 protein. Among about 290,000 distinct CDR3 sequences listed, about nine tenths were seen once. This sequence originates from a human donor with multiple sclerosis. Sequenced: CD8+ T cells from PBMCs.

The CDR3 sequence: CASSLAVRSYEQYF. DNA for the CDR3: TGTGCCAGCAGCTTGGCTGTCAGAAGCTACGAGCAGTACTTC. V and J are TRBV5-6 and TRBJ2-7, with unresolved D. Germline CDR1 SGHDT, CDR2 YYEEEE. Trimming removed 0 bases from V and 3 bases from J, with 10 bases in between. This CDR3 is built from 14 residues.